These 14 T cell receptor beta chains originate from one sample sequenced in a study of blood T cell repertoires in COVID-19. The assay was immunoSEQ multiplex PCR, and TCRdb's table has in-frame clones only and misses some. Altogether 100,000 or so clones are present, around 80% being singletons, with the ten largest covering roughly 19%. The sequenced material came from peripheral blood. The receptors come from a man between 65 and 79 years old with active or convalescent COVID-19.

This clone was found a few times. V and J are TRBV28 and TRBJ1-1; 8 bases agree with TRBD1. The CDR3 contains 14 residues. Germline CDR1 and CDR2: MDHEN and SYDVKM. The trim removed 5 bases at V and 10 bases at J, leaving 12 bases unmatched. In nucleotides, the CDR3 is TGTGCCAGCAGTACCCCTTACAGGGGGGGAGGAGCTTTCTTT. Translation gives CASSTPYRGGGAFF.

V gene TRBV24-1 combines with J gene TRBJ1-1; D gene uncertain. The CDR3 extends over 13 amino acids. CDR1 KGHDR and CDR2 SFDVKD come from the germline V gene. Trimming cost V 3 bases and J 8 bases, with 12 bases left between them. The CDR3, as DNA: TGTGCCACCAGTGATCCACGGACGGGGGAAGCTTTCTTT. Translating it yields CATSDPRTGEAFF.

The gene calls are TRBV6-6 and TRBJ2-7, with 10 bases fitting TRBD1. J gave up 2 bases and V 4 bases, and 5 bases lay outside the gene matches. Germline V CDR1 and CDR2: MNHNY, SVGAGI (reference sequence). The CDR3 runs to 15 residues. In DNA, the CDR3 is TGTGCCAGCAGTTTTACCGGGACAGGGGCCTACGAGCAGTACTTC. Amino acids: CASSFTGTGAYEQYF.

A single count supports this clone. This chain connects TRBV6-2 or TRBV6-3 to TRBJ2-2; 8 nucleotides match TRBD1. This CDR3 contains 16 residues. V lost 6 bases to trimming and J lost 1 base; unmatched junction nucleotides: 7. CDR1 MNHEY and CDR2 SVGEGT come from the germline V gene. The CDR3 nucleotides read TGTGCCAGCAGCCCATTTGGACAGGGGAACACCGGGGAGCTGTTTTTT. Translating gives CASSPFGQGNTGELFF.

This rearrangement joins TRBV7-9 to TRBJ2-7; TRBD1 aligns across 9 bases. The germline gives CDR1 SEHNR, CDR2 FQNEAQ (reference sequence). The CDR3 consists of 15 residues. V lost 4 bases to trimming and J lost 5 bases; unmatched junction nucleotides: 9. The CDR3 nucleotides are TGTGCCAGCAGCTCCAAAAGGACAGGGGACCACGAGCAGTACTTC. Its protein product is CASSSKRTGDHEQYF.

The chain is built from TRBV29-1 and TRBJ2-3; TRBD2 matches at 12 bases. Germline CDR1 is SQVTM and CDR2 is ANQGSEA. The CDR3 is 15 residues long. V trimming: 1 base; J trimming: 4 bases; junction bases outside the gene matches: 3. CDR3 in DNA: TGCAGCGTTGAAGCGCTAGCGGGGGGGTCAGATACGCAGTATTTT. This gives the protein CSVEALAGGSDTQYF.

This chain connects TRBV6-6 to TRBJ1-5, with TRBD1 identical over 7 bases. The CDR3 loop spans 12 amino acids. Germline V gives CDR1 MNHNY, CDR2 SVGAGI (reference sequence). The V and J ends lost 11 bases and 1 base, in that order; junction bases with no gene match: 2. In nucleotides, the CDR3 is TGTGCCTCCAGGGGGAGCAATCAGCCCCAGCATTTT. Protein: CASRGSNQPQHF.

The chain employs TRBV5-6 and TRBJ1-4; D unclear. Germline loops: CDR1 SGHDT, CDR2 YYEEEE. The CDR3 contains 14 residues. The ends were cut back, 3 bases at V and 7 bases at J, with 13 bases in the middle. This chain's CDR3 is CASSSTRTGEKLFF. Written as DNA, the CDR3 is TGTGCCAGCAGCTCTACAAGAACGGGTGAAAAACTGTTTTTT.

The chain has TRBV27 and TRBJ1-6; no clear D. The ends were cut back, 7 bases at V and 2 bases at J, with 18 bases in the middle. Germline CDR1 is MNHEY and CDR2 is SMNVEV (reference sequence). CDR3 length: 17 amino acids. The CDR3 bases are TGTGCCAGCACCTTCAAACCCGGGAGCGCCTATAATTCACCCCTCCACTTT. It translates to CASTFKPGSAYNSPLHF.

The gene calls are TRBV14 and TRBJ2-3; 9 bases map to TRBD2. Germline trimming cut 6 bases from V and 2 bases from J; bases unmatched to any gene: 6. CDR3 length equals 15 residues. The V gene's germline CDR1 is SGHDN and CDR2 FVKESK. As DNA, the CDR3 is TGTGCCAGCAGTCCCGTAGCGGGAGCCACAGATACGCAGTATTTT. This translates into CASSPVAGATDTQYF.

This chain uses TRBV5-1 with TRBJ2-2; TRBD2 aligns across 9 bases. The CDR3 consists of 15 residues. V lost 0 bases to trimming and J lost 4 bases; unmatched junction nucleotides: 1. The germline V gene encodes CDR1 SGHRS and CDR2 YFSETQ. DNA of the CDR3: TGCGCCAGCAGCTTGGCTAGCGGGGCCACCGGGGAGCTGTTTTTT. Translation gives CASSLASGATGELFF.

In its sample, this clone was seen a few times. The rearrangement joins TRBV30 to TRBJ1-1; a possible D gene is TRBD1 (5 bases). The CDR3 is 14 residues long. Trimming took 5 bases from V and 1 from J, leaving 14 bases between them. Germline values: CDR1 GTSNPN, CDR2 SVGIG (reference sequence). CDR3 bases: TGTGCCTGGGATTCGGGACTCCGGAACACTGAAGCTTTCTTT. Its translation: CAWDSGLRNTEAFF.

This chain connects TRBV2 to TRBJ2-7, with D possibly TRBD1 on 5 matching bases. Trimming removed 4 bases from V and 6 bases from J, with 13 bases in between. This CDR3 has 13 amino acids. From germline, CDR1 is SNHLY and CDR2 FYNNEI. The CDR3 sequence: CASSAGAVREQYF. In nucleotides, the CDR3 is TGTGCCAGCAGTGCTGGGGCGGTGCGCGAGCAGTACTTC.

The J gene is TRBJ1-5, the V gene TRBV2; a weak D match, TRBD1 (5 bases). The CDR3 covers 12 residues. V gave up 5 bases and J gave up 7 bases, with 9 bases separating them. Germline V gives CDR1 SNHLY, CDR2 FYNNEI. Here the CDR3 DNA reads TGTGCCAGCAGTCCCCAGGGACAGCCCCAGCATTTT. This codes for CASSPQGQPQHF.